A selection of T cell receptor beta chains follows, all from one sample in a study of OX40 agonist ivuxolimab in advanced cancers. Clones were read by immunoSEQ multiplex PCR, and TCRdb kept only the in-frame ones, dropping some. The sample contains roughly 67,000 clones, 80% to 85% of which appear only once. Sample: CD4+ or CD8+ T cells sorted from blood, taken in a trial of the OX40 agonist ivuxolimab. The receptors originated from an adult with an advanced solid tumor such as melanoma, head and neck, liver or kidney cancer. Each CDR3 is given with its conserved first and last residue. Each record gives: V gene, J gene, D gene, clone size, CDR3 protein, CDR3 DNA. The D gene is left open where the match is weak. Expanded clones are given a class, and other clones once, few, many or no size at all.

TRBV5-1,TRBJ2-1,-,-,CASSLTSPELDYNEQFF,TGCGCCAGCAGCTTAACTAGCCCAGAATTGGACTACAATGAGCAGTTCTTC
TRBV18,TRBJ1-4,-,-,CASSPRGGTFSEKLFF,TGTGCCAGCTCACCACGGGGAGGGACGTTTAGTGAAAAACTGTTTTTT
TRBV23-1,TRBJ2-3,-,-,CASSHGHGRTDTQYF,TGCGCCAGCAGCCACGGACACGGTCGCACAGATACGCAGTATTTT
TRBV7-9,TRBJ2-2,TRBD1,-,CASSSLDRGQENTGELFF,TGTGCCAGCAGCTCACTGGACAGGGGCCAGGAGAACACCGGGGAGCTGTTTTTT
TRBV5-8,TRBJ1-1,-,few,CASSRDTATAEAFF,TGTGCCAGCAGTCGGGACACGGCAACCGCTGAAGCTTTCTTT
TRBV18,TRBJ2-7,-,-,CASSPPQGRYEQYF,TGTGCCAGCTCACCCCCCCAGGGTCGGTACGAGCAGTACTTC
TRBV28,TRBJ2-1,TRBD1,once,CASSPGQGSLNEQFF,TGTGCCAGCAGCCCGGGACAGGGGTCGTTGAATGAGCAGTTCTTC
TRBV5-5,TRBJ1-5,TRBD1,-,CASSQDGYRGLQPQHF,TGCGCCAGCAGCCAAGATGGGTACAGGGGGCTTCAGCCCCAGCATTTT
TRBV2,TRBJ1-5,-,-,CASSDDGVTVSNQPQHF,TGTGCCAGCAGTGACGACGGGGTGACAGTGTCCAATCAGCCCCAGCATTTT
TRBV30,TRBJ2-1,-,once,CAWSASGSSYNEQFF,TGTGCCTGGAGTGCATCAGGGAGCTCCTACAATGAGCAGTTCTTC
TRBV5-1,TRBJ2-1,TRBD2,-,CASSPQAGGPEQFF,TGCGCCAGCAGCCCGCAAGCGGGGGGGCCTGAGCAGTTCTTC
TRBV13,TRBJ2-3,TRBD2,-,CASSLGASGISTDTQYF,TGTGCCAGCAGCTTAGGGGCTAGCGGGATTAGCACAGATACGCAGTATTTT
TRBV2,TRBJ1-5,TRBD1,-,CASGGQGDQPQHF,TGTGCCAGCGGGGGACAGGGTGATCAGCCCCAGCATTTT
TRBV29-1,TRBJ1-1,-,once,CSVHRTGTEAFF,TGCAGCGTTCACCGTACAGGGACTGAAGCTTTCTTT
TRBV5-4,TRBJ1-3,-,-,CASSQESGGFSGNTIYF,TGTGCCAGCAGCCAAGAGTCCGGGGGATTCTCTGGAAACACCATATATTTT
TRBV6-5,TRBJ1-2,-,-,CASSRTDNYGYTF,TGTGCCAGCAGTCGGACAGATAACTATGGCTACACCTTC
TRBV5-1,TRBJ2-5,TRBD1,-,CASSSEGALETQYF,TGCGCCAGCAGCTCAGAGGGGGCTCTAGAGACCCAGTACTTC
TRBV2,TRBJ2-1,TRBD1,-,CASSRDRAYNEQFF,TGTGCCAGCTCCCGGGACAGGGCCTACAATGAGCAGTTCTTC
TRBV7-9,TRBJ2-7,TRBD1,-,CASSDRVDSYEQYF,TGTGCCAGCAGTGACAGGGTAGACTCCTACGAGCAGTACTTC
TRBV11-3,TRBJ2-1,TRBD2,-,CASSLGTSGSGNEQFF,TGTGCCAGCAGCCTCGGGACTAGCGGGAGTGGCAATGAGCAGTTCTTC
TRBV7-2,TRBJ1-2,-,-,CASSYHPGDGYTF,TGTGCCAGCAGCTACCACCCAGGGGATGGCTACACCTTC
TRBV28,TRBJ2-7,TRBD2,once,CASRRLAGPYEQYF,TGTGCCAGCAGAAGACTAGCGGGTCCCTACGAGCAGTACTTC
TRBV7-6,TRBJ2-1,TRBD2,-,CASSLASASGGASEQFF,TGTGCCAGCAGCTTAGCTTCCGCTAGCGGGGGGGCGAGTGAGCAGTTCTTC
TRBV5-1,TRBJ1-1,TRBD1,once,CASSFNRGTEAFF,TGCGCCAGCAGCTTTAACAGGGGCACTGAAGCTTTCTTT
TRBV5-6,TRBJ2-7,-,-,CASSAGSVRYEQYF,TGTGCCAGCAGCGCCGGGTCAGTCAGGTACGAGCAGTACTTC
TRBV5-5,TRBJ2-3,TRBD2,-,CASSPFSGGATDTQYF,TGTGCCAGCAGCCCATTTAGCGGGGGGGCCACAGATACGCAGTATTTT
TRBV6-1,TRBJ2-2,-,-,CASSENINTGELFF,TGTGCCAGCAGTGAGAACATCAACACCGGGGAGCTGTTTTTT
TRBV7-9,TRBJ2-7,-,-,CASSFTPSSIYDKSYEQYF,TGTGCCAGCAGTTTCACCCCCTCCAGTATTTATGATAAGTCCTACGAGCAGTACTTC
TRBV7-2,TRBJ2-1,-,-,CASSFFYNEQFF,TGTGCCAGCAGCTTCTTTTACAATGAGCAGTTCTTC
TRBV7-6,TRBJ1-1,-,few,CASSLNGFLSGRTNTEAFF,TGTGCCAGCAGCTTAAATGGTTTCCTATCTGGACGGACGAACACTGAAGCTTTCTTT
TRBV15,TRBJ2-7,TRBD1,-,CATSSPDRVYEQYF,TGTGCCACCAGCAGCCCAGACAGGGTGTACGAGCAGTACTTC
TRBV19,TRBJ1-1,-,-,CASSSGVMNTEAFF,TGTGCCAGTAGTTCTGGGGTTATGAACACTGAAGCTTTCTTT
TRBV12-5,TRBJ2-1,-,-,CASGLRSYNEQFF,TGTGCTAGTGGTCTTAGATCCTACAATGAGCAGTTCTTC
TRBV2,TRBJ1-1,-,medium-sized,CASSVGGRTEAFF,TGTGCCAGCAGCGTCGGGGGGCGCACTGAAGCTTTCTTT
TRBV28,TRBJ2-3,-,-,CASSLRGKSTDTQYF,TGTGCCAGCAGTTTACGGGGAAAGAGCACAGATACGCAGTATTTT
TRBV7-9,TRBJ1-2,-,-,CASIPAAPNYGYTF,TGTGCCAGCATCCCGGCAGCCCCTAACTATGGCTACACCTTC
TRBV7-9,TRBJ2-3,TRBD2,-,CASSPPGLAGTDTQYF,TGTGCCAGCAGCCCGCCGGGACTAGCGGGAACAGATACGCAGTATTTT
TRBV7-7,TRBJ2-1,-,-,CASSRLGLKNEQFF,TGTGCCAGCAGTAGGCTAGGGCTTAAGAATGAGCAGTTCTTC
TRBV7-2,TRBJ2-3,-,-,CASSLPWTRTDTQYF,TGTGCCAGCAGCCTACCCTGGACACGCACAGATACGCAGTATTTT
TRBV5-8,TRBJ2-2,-,-,CASSWGTTSNTGELFF,TGTGCCAGCAGCTGGGGGACGACATCGAACACCGGGGAGCTGTTTTTT
TRBV19,TRBJ2-2,-,-,CASSILTGELFF,TGTGCCAGTAGTATACTTACCGGGGAGCTGTTTTTT
TRBV7-2,TRBJ2-1,TRBD2,-,CASGLAAPWDEQFF,TGTGCCAGCGGACTAGCGGCACCCTGGGATGAGCAGTTCTTC
TRBV19,TRBJ2-1,TRBD2,-,CASSGGLAGGPGEQFF,TGTGCCAGTAGTGGAGGACTAGCGGGAGGGCCCGGTGAGCAGTTCTTC
TRBV5-5,TRBJ1-6,-,-,CASSASTTPLHF,TGTGCCAGCAGCGCGTCAACCACACCCCTCCACTTT
TRBV27,TRBJ2-6,TRBD1,-,CASSSDRASGANVLTF,TGTGCCAGCAGCTCTGACAGGGCCTCTGGGGCCAACGTCCTGACTTTC
TRBV5-4,TRBJ2-5,-,-,CASTPGGRGPQETQYF,TGTGCCAGCACCCCGGGGGGGAGGGGGCCTCAAGAGACCCAGTACTTC
TRBV5-6,TRBJ1-2,TRBD1,-,CASSMTGGYGYTF,TGTGCCAGCAGCATGACAGGGGGCTATGGCTACACCTTC
TRBV27,TRBJ2-7,-,-,CASTQSGAPDEQYF,TGTGCCAGCACCCAGTCAGGGGCCCCCGACGAGCAGTACTTC
TRBV4-3,TRBJ1-2,-,-,CASSPQGNYGYTF,TGCGCCAGCAGCCCCCAGGGGAACTATGGCTACACCTTC
TRBV6-6,TRBJ1-1,-,-,CASSYRGNTEAFF,TGTGCCAGCAGTTATCGGGGGAACACTGAAGCTTTCTTT
TRBV25-1,TRBJ1-2,-,few,CARRDGGYTF,TGTGCCAGGAGGGACGGGGGCTACACCTTC
TRBV5-4,TRBJ2-7,TRBD2,-,CASGLAGEVYEQYF,TGTGCCAGCGGACTAGCGGGAGAAGTTTACGAGCAGTACTTC
TRBV7-2,TRBJ2-3,TRBD1,-,CASRDGQGADTQYF,TGTGCCAGCAGGGATGGACAGGGAGCAGATACGCAGTATTTT